The 20 T cell receptor beta chains below all came from one sample that was sequenced in a study of blood T cells in healthy people across ages (dated by TCRdb to 2015 to 2017). To prepare the library, 5' RACE was applied. Sequencing instrument: Illumina HiSeq 2500. A second PCR of roughly 7 to 11 cycles was performed with a sample-barcoded 5' primer and a J-beta primer mix. The raw public data were reprocessed by TCRdb itself: fastp quality trimming at Q25, MiXCR clonotype calling, in-frame beta chains only. Each entry is one CDR3 protein sequence, shown with its most common DNA and genes. This sample is represented by over 1,300,000 distinct CDR3 sequences; 59% of them were singletons. The ten largest clones add up to over 5.5% of the sample. The sample comprised blood. These receptor sequences come from a man in his late teens or twenties in good health.

This sequence joins TRBV6-5 and TRBJ2-1; D is undetermined. The CDR3 runs 11 residues. Germline V gene lookup returns CDR1 MNHEY and CDR2 SVGAGI. Trimming removed 7 bases from V and 8 bases from J, with 9 bases in between. CDR3 amino acids: CASTQRDEQFF. In DNA form, the CDR3 reads TGTGCCAGCACCCAACGGGATGAGCAGTTCTTC.

This clonotype has just a few counts. The chain combines TRBV11-2 with TRBJ2-5, with D perhaps TRBD2 (6 bases). V was cut by 0 bases and J by 5 bases, with 16 bases left in between. Germline V gene data show CDR1 as SGHAT and CDR2 as FQNNGV. The CDR3 runs 16 residues. Written as DNA, the CDR3 is TGTGCCAGCAGCTTAGATCTCCGGAGTCGGGGGGAGACCCAGTACTTC. It translates to CASSLDLRSRGETQYF.

This clonotype was picked up a small number of times. This rearrangement joins TRBV30 to TRBJ1-2; 7 bases fit TRBD1. J was trimmed by 7 bases and V by 1 base; bases with no gene match: 6. The V gene's germline CDR1 is GTSNPN and CDR2 SVGIG (reference sequence). The CDR3 has 13 amino acids. The CDR3 loop reads CAWSEQGSGGYTF. CDR3 sequence (DNA): TGTGCCTGGAGTGAACAGGGGTCGGGTGGCTACACCTTC.

J is TRBJ1-1 and V is TRBV6-4, with D possibly TRBD1 on 5 matching bases. Germline values: CDR1 MRHNA, CDR2 SNTAGT. V lost 0 bases and J lost 3, with 17 bases in between. The CDR3 spans 17 residues. The CDR3, as DNA: TGTGCCAGCAGTGACTCGAATACCCAGGGTTCGCACACTGAAGCTTTCTTT. Protein sequence: CASSDSNTQGSHTEAFF.

This clonotype appeared once. The genes are TRBV4-1 and TRBJ1-1; weak D call: TRBD1 (5 bases). The germline CDR1 and CDR2 sequences are MGHRA and YSYEKL. CDR3 size: 15 residues. Trimming shortened V by 1 base and J by 1 base, and 10 bases separated the two germline ends. CDR3 in DNA: TGCGCCAGCAGCCAAGTCGGGGACGGGAACACTGAAGCTTTCTTT. It is translated as CASSQVGDGNTEAFF.

CDR3 region: CASSEALPNTEAFF. The CDR3 DNA follows: TGTGCCAGCAGTGAAGCGCTTCCGAACACTGAAGCTTTCTTT. The chain employs TRBV2 and TRBJ1-1; D not resolved. Germline assignment: CDR1 SNHLY and CDR2 FYNNEI. The CDR3 is made up of 14 amino acids. The V end was cut by 0 bases, the J end by 1 base, with 6 bases between.

This clonotype has more than one count but fewer than ten. This chain joins TRBV20-1 and TRBJ2-1, with D perhaps matching TRBD2 (6 bases). CDR3 size: 15 residues. V was pared by 0 bases and J by 8 bases, with 17 bases between. Germline V CDR1 and CDR2: DFQATT, SNEGSKA (reference sequence). The CDR3 DNA follows: TGCAGTGCTAGAGAAGTTGGAGGGGTAAAATATGAGCAGTTCTTC. Residues: CSAREVGGVKYEQFF.

The chain carries TRBV10-2 and TRBJ2-7; D assignment may be TRBD1 or TRBD2 (5 bases each). Gene TRBJ2-5 matches the end of the DNA better, so the J call may be wrong. The CDR3 is 14 amino acids. Germline V gene data show CDR1 as WSHSY and CDR2 as SAAADI. Here the CDR3 DNA reads TGCGCCACCGATATTGGGGGAGTTGGAGAGACCCAGTACTTC. Its translation is CATDIGGVGETQYF.

V gene TRBV5-4 combines with J gene TRBJ2-3; unclear D gene. Germline CDR1 and CDR2: SGHNT and YYREEE (reference sequence). V dropped 7 bases and J dropped 7 bases, with 16 bases sitting between them. The CDR3 consists of 13 residues. The CDR3 nucleotides are TGTGCCAGCGCCCAGGATAGCCGGAATACGCAGTATTTT. It codes for CASAQDSRNTQYF.

This chain connects TRBV27 to TRBJ2-1; TRBD2 aligns across 11 bases. The CDR3 runs to 16 residues. Germline CDR1 MNHEY, CDR2 SMNVEV (reference sequence). The trim removed 5 bases at V and 4 bases at J, leaving 7 bases unmatched. CDR3 residues: CASSQGTSGLYNEQFF. CDR3 sequence (DNA): TGTGCCAGCAGTCAAGGGACTAGCGGTCTATACAATGAGCAGTTCTTC.

V gene TRBV4-1 combines with J gene TRBJ2-3; D is possibly TRBD1 (5 bases). The germline V and J ends were trimmed by 2 bases and 5 bases, with 11 bases remaining between them. This CDR3 has 14 residues. Germline CDR1 reads MGHRA; CDR2 reads YSYEKL. The CDR3 coding sequence is TGCGCCAGCAGCCAACTGGGGCCGGAAGATACGCAGTATTTT. Translated, it gives CASSQLGPEDTQYF.

This chain joins TRBV20-1 and TRBJ2-7; D remains unclear. Per the germline V gene, CDR1 is DFQATT and CDR2 is SNEGSKA (reference sequence). This CDR3 is built from 15 residues. V was clipped by 0 bases and J by 3 bases, with 15 bases between them. The CDR3 protein is CSARDPTSPRYEQYF. CDR3 in DNA: TGCAGTGCTAGAGACCCGACGAGCCCCCGCTACGAGCAGTACTTC.

The chain joins TRBV6-6 to TRBJ1-6; D ambiguous. Germline CDR1 MNHNY, CDR2 SVGAGI (reference sequence). Trimming removed 0 bases from V and 7 bases from J, with 7 bases in between. CDR3 length equals 14 residues. CDR3 loop: CASSYSRPNSPLHF. As DNA, the CDR3 is TGTGCCAGCAGTTACTCGAGGCCCAATTCACCCCTCCACTTT.

This clonotype was found a few times. The V call is TRBV27, the J call TRBJ2-7; 11 nucleotides line up with TRBD2. This CDR3 spans 16 amino acids. CDR1 and CDR2 (germline): MNHEY, SMNVEV (reference sequence). V was clipped by 2 bases and J by 4 bases; unmatched bases: 7. The chain's CDR3 is CASSLQLAGGFYEQYF. The CDR3 region has the DNA TGTGCCAGCAGTTTACAGCTAGCGGGAGGCTTTTACGAGCAGTACTTC.

The rearrangement joins TRBV2 to TRBJ1-2; D not certain. Trimming took off 7 bases at V and 8 bases at J, with 17 bases between the two ends. Germline V CDR1 and CDR2: SNHLY, FYNNEI. CDR3 length: 13 residues. The CDR3 is CASTFGGGRGYTF. The DNA of the CDR3 is TGTGCCAGCACTTTTGGAGGAGGAAGAGGCTACACCTTC. The variable domain in full, with the rest retrieved from reference TRBV2 and TRBJ1-2, is EPEVTQTPSHQVTQMGQEVILRCVPISNHLYFYWYRQILGQKVEFLVSFYNNEISEKSEIFDDQFSVERPDGSNFTLKIRSTKLEDSAMYFCASTFGGGRGYTFGSGTRLTVV.

The rearrangement links TRBV7-9 to TRBJ2-1, with a possible D match to TRBD1 (5 bases). CDR3 length equals 15 residues. V shed 6 bases and J shed 7 bases, with 19 bases lying between them. CDR1 SEHNR and CDR2 FQNEAQ come from the germline V gene (reference sequence). CDR3 nucleotides: TGTGCCAGCAGACTCCGTATCGGGCAGGGTAATGAGCAGTTCTTC. Its translation: CASRLRIGQGNEQFF.

The sample holds a few counts of this clonotype. The CDR3 DNA is TGTGCCAGCAGTTACGGTTCGACAGGGGGAACTGAAGCTTTCTTT. Residues: CASSYGSTGGTEAFF. This chain joins TRBV6-5 and TRBJ1-1; TRBD1 matches 9 bases. V shed 2 bases and J 5 bases; nucleotides not matched to a gene: 6. Germline V gene data show CDR1 as MNHEY and CDR2 as SVGAGI. This CDR3 contains 15 residues.

The chain has TRBV5-4 and TRBJ2-7, with a possible D match to TRBD2 (6 bases). Trimming pared 4 bases from V and 4 bases from J, leaving 15 bases between. CDR1 is SGHNT, CDR2 YYREEE, per germline (reference sequence). The CDR3 extends over 14 amino acids. Written as DNA, the CDR3 is TGTGCCAGCAGCCCGCTTCCGGGGGTGTACGAGCAGTACTTC. This codes for CASSPLPGVYEQYF.

The chain is built from TRBV9 and TRBJ1-2; D is possibly TRBD1 (5 bases). Germline CDR1 reads SGDLS; CDR2 reads YYNGEE. The CDR3 spans 13 residues. V shed 5 bases and J shed 2 bases, with 10 bases lying between them. As DNA, the CDR3 is TGTGCCAGCAGATTTGGGGACAACTATGGCTACACCTTC. It specifies CASRFGDNYGYTF.

The chain joins TRBV15 to TRBJ2-7, with D perhaps TRBD1 or TRBD2 (5 bases each). There are 17 residues in the CDR3. Germline V gene lookup returns CDR1 LNHNV and CDR2 YYDKDF (reference sequence). Trimming stripped 4 bases from V and 0 bases from J, with 19 bases between. The CDR3 here is CATSTSIPRGPSYEQYF. The CDR3 coding sequence is TGTGCCACCAGCACGTCCATCCCCCGGGGCCCCTCCTACGAGCAGTACTTC.